This note documents a single TCR beta chain sequence. Study processing details: Researchers report that nucleated cell counts were estimated from reference gene primer amplification. The table came from immunoSEQ multiplex PCR; TCRdb's copy has only in-frame clones and leaves some out. V and J calls and clone size are copied from that table; D and trimming were computed from the DNA. The sample has some 220,000 clones, more than 70% seen once; the top ten hold 9.5% to 15%. J gave up 10 bases and V 6 bases, and 8 bases lay outside the gene matches. Germline V gene lookup returns CDR1 MDHEN and CDR2 SYDVKM. There are 13 residues in the CDR3. The data originate from a study of blood T cell repertoires in COVID-19.

Sequencing was done on a sample of peripheral blood. This sequence was found in a human donor in a cohort sampled during active COVID-19. The chain joins TRBV28 to TRBJ1-5; 8 bases map to TRBD1. The CDR3 loop is CASRWDRYDPQHF. DNA for the CDR3: TGTGCCAGCAGGTGGGACAGGTATGACCCCCAGCATTTT.